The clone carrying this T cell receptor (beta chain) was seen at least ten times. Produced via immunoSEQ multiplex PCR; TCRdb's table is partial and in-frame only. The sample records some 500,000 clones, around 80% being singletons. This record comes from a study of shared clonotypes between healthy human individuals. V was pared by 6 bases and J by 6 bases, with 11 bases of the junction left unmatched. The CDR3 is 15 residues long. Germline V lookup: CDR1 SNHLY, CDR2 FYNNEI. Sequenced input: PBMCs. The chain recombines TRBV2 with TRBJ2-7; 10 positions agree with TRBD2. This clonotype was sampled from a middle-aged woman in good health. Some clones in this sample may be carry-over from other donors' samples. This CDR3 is CASRQTSGTSGEQYF. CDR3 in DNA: TGTGCCAGCAGACAAACTAGCGGGACTTCAGGCGAGCAGTACTTC.